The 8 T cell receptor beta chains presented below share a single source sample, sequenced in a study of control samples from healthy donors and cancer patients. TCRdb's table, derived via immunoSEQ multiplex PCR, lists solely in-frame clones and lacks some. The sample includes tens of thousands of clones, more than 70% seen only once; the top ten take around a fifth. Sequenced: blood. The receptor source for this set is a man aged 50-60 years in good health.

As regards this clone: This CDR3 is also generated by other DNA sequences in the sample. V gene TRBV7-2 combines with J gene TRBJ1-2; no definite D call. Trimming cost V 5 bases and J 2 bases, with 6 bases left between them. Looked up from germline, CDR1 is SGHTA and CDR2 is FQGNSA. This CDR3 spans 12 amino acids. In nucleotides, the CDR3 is TGTGCCAGCAGCCCCGACAACTATGGCTACACCTTC. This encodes CASSPDNYGYTF.

Here the CDR3 DNA reads TGTGCCAGCAGTGAAGGGCCTTCGTCAGGGGACGAGCAGTACTTC. This sequence encodes CASSEGPSSGDEQYF. The gene calls are TRBV6-1 and TRBJ2-7; a weak D match, TRBD1 (6 bases). This CDR3 has 15 residues. CDR1 and CDR2 from the germline V gene are MNHNS and SASEGT. The V end lost 1 base, the J end lost 5 bases, and 15 bases lay between the germline ends.

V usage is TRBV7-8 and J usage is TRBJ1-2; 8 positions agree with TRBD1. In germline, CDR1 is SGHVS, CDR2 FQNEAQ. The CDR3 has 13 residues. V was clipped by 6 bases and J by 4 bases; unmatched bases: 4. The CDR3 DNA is TGTGCCAGCAGGACAGGGGAGGGCTATGGCTACACCTTC. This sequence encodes CASRTGEGYGYTF.

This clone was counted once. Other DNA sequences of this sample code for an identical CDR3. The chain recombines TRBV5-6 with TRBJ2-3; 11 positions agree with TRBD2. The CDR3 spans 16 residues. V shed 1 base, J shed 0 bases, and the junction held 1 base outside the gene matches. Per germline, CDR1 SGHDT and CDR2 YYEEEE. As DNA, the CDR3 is TGTGCCAGCAGCTTGAGGACTAGCGGGAGCACAGATACGCAGTATTTT. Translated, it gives CASSLRTSGSTDTQYF.

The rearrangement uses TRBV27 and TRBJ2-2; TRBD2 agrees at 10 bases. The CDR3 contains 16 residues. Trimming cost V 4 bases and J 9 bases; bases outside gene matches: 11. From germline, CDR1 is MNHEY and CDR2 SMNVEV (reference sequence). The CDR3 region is CASSSLPSGRTRELFF. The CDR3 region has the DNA TGTGCCAGCAGTTCCCTCCCTAGCGGGAGAACTAGGGAGCTGTTTTTT.

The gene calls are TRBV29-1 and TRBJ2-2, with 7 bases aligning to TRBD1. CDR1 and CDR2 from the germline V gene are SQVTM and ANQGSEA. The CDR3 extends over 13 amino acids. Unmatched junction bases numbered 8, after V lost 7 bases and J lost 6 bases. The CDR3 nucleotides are TGCAGCGCCGCTGACAGGGCGGCCGGGGAGCTGTTTTTT. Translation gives CSAADRAAGELFF.

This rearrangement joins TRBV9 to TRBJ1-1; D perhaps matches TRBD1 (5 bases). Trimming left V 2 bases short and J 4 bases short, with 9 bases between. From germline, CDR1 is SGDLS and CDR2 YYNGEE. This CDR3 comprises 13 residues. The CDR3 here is CASSVGDGTEAFF. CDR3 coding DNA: TGTGCCAGCAGCGTTGGGGACGGCACTGAAGCTTTCTTT.

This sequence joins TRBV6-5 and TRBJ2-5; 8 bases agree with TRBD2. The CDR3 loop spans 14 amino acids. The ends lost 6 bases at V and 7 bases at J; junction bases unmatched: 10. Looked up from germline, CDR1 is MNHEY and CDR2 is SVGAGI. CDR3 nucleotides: TGTGCCAGCAGCCCCCCGGGGGGGGTAGGGACCCAGTACTTC. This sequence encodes CASSPPGGVGTQYF.